This record looks at one T cell receptor (beta chain) sequence and its context. Antigen specificity is unknown. The V gene's germline CDR1 is SGHTA and CDR2 FQGTGA. Trimming took 5 bases from V and 6 from J, leaving 10 bases between them. The CDR3 runs to 13 residues. TCRdb keeps only in-frame clones here, not all; method: immunoSEQ multiplex PCR. The sample has over 100,000 clones; 85% to 90% are singletons. The data originate from a study of T cell responses to AZD1222 COVID-19 vaccine. Study results and limitations: Sampling that yielded the repertoires occurred only after the peak T cell response. Donors in the cohort were predominantly white British and more often female, and clonal diversity was possibly underestimated.

This sample comprised peripheral blood, obtained on day 0 of AZD1222 vaccination. The gene calls are TRBV7-3 and TRBJ2-2; D gene ambiguous. This sequence was found in an adult in good health. The chain's CDR3 is CASSRTTPGELFF. CDR3 nucleotide sequence: TGTGCCAGCAGCCGTACTACCCCCGGGGAGCTGTTTTTT.